This TCR beta chain is drawn from a study of cytomegalovirus exposure and HLA in healthy donors. At the level of the study: There were roughly 110 million unique TCR beta sequences, drawn from roughly 200 million T cells, in an earlier analysis. Study-wide points: Most of the TCR beta V segments (in an earlier analysis) were productive either about 87% or about 30% of the time.

Primers included in the PCR were 60 Vbeta and 13 Jbeta primers. The table came from immunoSEQ multiplex PCR; TCRdb's copy has only in-frame clones and leaves some out. This sample carries 150,000 to 200,000 clones, with 5.5% to 7.5% going to the ten biggest clones. Trimming stripped 5 bases from V and 6 bases from J, with 6 bases between. Germline-derived CDR1 and CDR2 are SGHVS and FQNEAQ. The CDR3 sequence is 11 residues long. A note on this clone: Antigen: not known.

The clonotype comes from a man aged 25-45 years in good health and CMV-seronegative. What was sequenced was PBMCs. This rearrangement joins TRBV7-8 to TRBJ2-3, with D uncertain. The CDR3 DNA is TGTGCCAGCAGCCCTCGGGATACGCAGTATTTT. It codes for CASSPRDTQYF.